Shown below are 20 T cell receptor beta chains from a single sample sequenced in a study of T cells in localized non-small cell lung cancer. The assay was immunoSEQ multiplex PCR, and TCRdb's table has in-frame clones only and misses some. The sample yields tens of thousands of clones, 80% to 90% seen once. The starting material was peripheral blood, obtained before any cancer treatment. The receptors were gathered from a male donor at least 60 years old with stage I squamous cell lung carcinoma.

This chain connects TRBV7-2 to TRBJ2-5, with unresolved D. Germline lookup yields CDR1 SGHTA and CDR2 FQGNSA. The CDR3 runs 14 residues. Between the trimmed V and J ends, which lost 6 bases and 0 bases, there was a span of 11 bases. The chain's CDR3 is CASSYTVYQETQYF. The DNA of the CDR3 is TGTGCCAGCAGTTACACGGTGTACCAAGAGACCCAGTACTTC. Using reference TRBV7-2 and TRBJ2-5 for the parts outside the CDR3, the full variable domain is GAGVSQSPSNKVTEKGKDVELRCDPISGHTALYWYRQSLGQGLEFLIYFQGNSAPDKSGLPSDRFSAERTGGSVSTLTIQRTQQEDSAVYLCASSYTVYQETQYFGPGTRLLVL.

A few counts support this clone. The V gene is TRBV15, the J gene TRBJ2-2; D unclear. This CDR3 comprises 14 residues. The germline V and J ends were trimmed by 1 base and 6 bases, with 9 bases remaining between them. Germline CDR1 and CDR2: LNHNV and YYDKDF (reference sequence). CDR3 nucleotide sequence: TGTGCCACCAGCAGAGTTACGATCGCCGGGGAGCTGTTTTTT. Amino acids: CATSRVTIAGELFF.

The rearrangement joins TRBV29-1 to TRBJ1-2; TRBD1 matches at 9 bases. Germline V CDR1 and CDR2: SQVTM, ANQGSEA. This CDR3 has 13 amino acids. The trim removed 6 bases at V and 5 bases at J, leaving 7 bases unmatched. CDR3 nucleotide sequence: TGCAGCGTGCGGACAGGGGTTGAGTATGGCTACACCTTC. Translation gives CSVRTGVEYGYTF. The full variable domain, its missing parts supplied by reference TRBV29-1 and TRBJ1-2, is SAVISQKPSRDICQRGTSLTIQCQVDSQVTMMFWYRQQPGQSLTLIATANQGSEATYESGFVIDKFPISRPNLTFSTLTVSNMSPEDSSIYLCSVRTGVEYGYTFGSGTRLTVV.

A single count supports this clone. The chain couples TRBV11-2 to TRBJ2-2; D is possibly TRBD2 (5 bases). The CDR3 loop spans 16 amino acids. Trimming shortened V by 5 bases and J by 6 bases, and 19 bases separated the two germline ends. The germline CDR1 and CDR2 sequences are SGHAT and FQNNGV. This chain's CDR3 is CASSPAVPGSAGELFF. The CDR3 bases are TGTGCCAGCAGCCCGGCAGTACCGGGGTCGGCCGGGGAGCTGTTTTTT.

The V gene is TRBV27, the J gene TRBJ1-1; 7 nucleotides match TRBD1. Trimming took 4 bases from V and 0 from J; bases not matched to a gene: 5. The CDR3 has 15 residues. Germline V lookup: CDR1 MNHEY, CDR2 SMNVEV (reference sequence). The CDR3 loop is CASSSNRGMNTEAFF. CDR3 DNA sequence: TGTGCCAGCAGTTCCAACAGGGGCATGAACACTGAAGCTTTCTTT.

The chain links TRBV10-3 to TRBJ2-7, with D tentatively TRBD2 (6 bases). The V gene's germline CDR1 is ENHRY and CDR2 SYGVKD. The CDR3 contains 15 residues. Trimming shortened V by 2 bases and J by 2 bases, and 13 bases separated the two germline ends. This CDR3 reads CAISEGAGSPYEQYF. The DNA of the CDR3 is TGTGCCATCAGTGAGGGGGCGGGGTCGCCCTACGAGCAGTACTTC.

This sequence joins TRBV6-6 and TRBJ1-2, with 9 bases identical to TRBD1. There are 12 residues in the CDR3. CDR1 is MNHNY, CDR2 SVGAGI, per germline (reference sequence). The ends lost 7 bases at V and 6 bases at J; junction bases unmatched: 3. CDR3 sequence: CASTWTGDGYTF. CDR3 nucleotide sequence: TGTGCCAGCACTTGGACAGGGGATGGCTACACCTTC.

This clone was picked up one time. The rearrangement uses TRBV19 and TRBJ1-5; the D is unclear. There are 17 residues in the CDR3. Germline V gene sequence: CDR1 LNHDA, CDR2 SQIVND (reference sequence). V was cut by 1 base and J by 0 bases, with 13 bases left in between. CDR3 bases: TGTGCCAGTAGTATAGCCCATAAACTATATAGCAATCAGCCCCAGCATTTT. This sequence encodes CASSIAHKLYSNQPQHF.

This chain uses TRBV6-1 with TRBJ1-5; 8 bases agree with TRBD1. The germline V gene has CDR1 MNHNS and CDR2 SASEGT. The junction had 10 bases not matched to a gene; V was cut back by 7 bases and J by 5 bases. The CDR3 is 15 residues long. Here the CDR3 reads CASNQGALVDQPQHF. CDR3 sequence (DNA): TGTGCCAGCAACCAGGGGGCTTTGGTCGATCAGCCCCAGCATTTT.

V usage is TRBV9 and J usage is TRBJ1-2; D is undetermined. V was clipped by 1 base and J by 0 bases, with 19 bases between them. In germline, CDR1 is SGDLS, CDR2 YYNGEE. CDR3 length equals 18 residues. CDR3 residues: CASSVPKHGTHTNYGYTF. CDR3 DNA sequence: TGTGCCAGCAGCGTACCGAAACACGGAACCCATACTAACTATGGCTACACCTTC. The full variable domain, rest sourced from reference TRBV9 and TRBJ1-2, is DSGVTQTPKHLITATGQRVTLRCSPRSGDLSVYWYQQSLDQGLQFLIQYYNGEERAKGNILERFSAQQFPDLHSELNLSSLELGDSALYFCASSVPKHGTHTNYGYTFGSGTRLTVV.

Written as DNA, the CDR3 is TGCGCCAGCAGCCAAGATGCGTACGAGCAGTACTTC. Protein: CASSQDAYEQYF. The chain joins TRBV4-1 to TRBJ2-5, with no clear D. The J call may be in error: the DNA end matches TRBJ2-7 better. Germline V gene data show CDR1 as MGHRA and CDR2 as YSYEKL. This CDR3 is 12 amino acids long.

The chain carries TRBV2 and TRBJ1-4, with D perhaps matching TRBD1 (6 bases). The CDR3 covers 14 residues. V was cut by 7 bases and J by 6 bases, with 15 bases left in between. Germline CDR1 is SNHLY and CDR2 is FYNNEI. CDR3 sequence: CASTRGWSHEKLFF. DNA for the CDR3: TGTGCCAGCACCAGGGGATGGTCTCATGAAAAACTGTTTTTT.

The chain employs TRBV30 and TRBJ2-4; 13 bases match TRBD2. CDR1 is GTSNPN, CDR2 SVGIG, per germline (reference sequence). This CDR3 has 14 amino acids. V lost 5 bases, J lost 6 bases, and 4 bases stayed unmatched. The CDR3 here is CAWGLAGDLNIQYF. In DNA form, the CDR3 reads TGTGCCTGGGGACTAGCGGGGGACTTAAACATTCAGTACTTC. The whole variable domain, filled in from reference TRBV30 and TRBJ2-4, reads SQTIHQWPATLVQPVGSPLSLECTVEGTSNPNLYWYRQAAGRGLQLLFYSVGIGQISSEVPQNLSASRPQDRQFILSSKKLLLSDSGFYLCAWGLAGDLNIQYFGAGTRLSVL.

In DNA form, the CDR3 reads TGTGCCTGGAGTGGGATCGCAGGGAACACTGAAGCTTTCTTT. Protein: CAWSGIAGNTEAFF. The chain has TRBV30 and TRBJ1-1; D remains ambiguous. The germline V gene encodes CDR1 GTSNPN and CDR2 SVGIG (reference sequence). Deletions cut 1 base from V and 1 base from J, with 10 bases between. The CDR3 consists of 14 residues. Full variable domain (missing parts from reference TRBV30 and TRBJ1-1): SQTIHQWPATLVQPVGSPLSLECTVEGTSNPNLYWYRQAAGRGLQLLFYSVGIGQISSEVPQNLSASRPQDRQFILSSKKLLLSDSGFYLCAWSGIAGNTEAFFGQGTRLTVV.

V usage is TRBV11-2 and J usage is TRBJ2-7; 10 positions match TRBD2. The CDR3 is made up of 16 amino acids. Looked up from germline, CDR1 is SGHAT and CDR2 is FQNNGV. After removal of 4 bases from V and 3 bases from J, the junction contained 9 bases not matched to a gene. Here the CDR3 DNA reads TGTGCCAGCAGCTCCACTCGGACTAGCGGCGGCTACGAGCAGTACTTC. It translates to CASSSTRTSGGYEQYF.

CDR3 residues: CASSTTGGHTEAFF. CDR3 coding DNA: TGCGCCAGCAGCACGACAGGGGGCCACACTGAAGCTTTCTTT. The chain links TRBV5-1 to TRBJ1-1, with 10 bases that match TRBD1. Germline V gives CDR1 SGHRS, CDR2 YFSETQ. J gave up 3 bases and V 4 bases, and 3 bases lay outside the gene matches. This CDR3 spans 14 amino acids.

This chain connects TRBV9 to TRBJ1-6, with TRBD1 matching over 8 bases. The germline gives CDR1 SGDLS, CDR2 YYNGEE. Germline trimming cut 2 bases from V and 4 bases from J; bases unmatched to any gene: 11. This CDR3 is 18 amino acids long. The CDR3 loop is CASSVSPGQGSYNSPLHF. The CDR3 DNA follows: TGTGCCAGCAGCGTCTCCCCCGGACAGGGATCATATAATTCACCCCTCCACTTT. The entire variable domain, with the rest obtained from reference TRBV9 and TRBJ1-6, is as follows: DSGVTQTPKHLITATGQRVTLRCSPRSGDLSVYWYQQSLDQGLQFLIQYYNGEERAKGNILERFSAQQFPDLHSELNLSSLELGDSALYFCASSVSPGQGSYNSPLHFGNGTRLTVT.

V gene TRBV5-1 combines with J gene TRBJ2-1; 9 bases agree with TRBD2. V lost 0 bases and J lost 0; bases outside the gene matches: 4. This CDR3 has 17 residues. Germline CDR1 reads SGHRS; CDR2 reads YFSETQ. CDR3: CASSLELRGGSYNEQFF. CDR3 DNA: TGCGCCAGCAGCTTGGAGTTGCGGGGGGGCTCCTACAATGAGCAGTTCTTC.

The V call is TRBV18, the J call TRBJ2-5, with D possibly being TRBD1 (5 bases). Trimming stripped 3 bases from V and 3 bases from J, with 8 bases between. Germline assignment: CDR1 KGHSH and CDR2 LQKENI. The CDR3 covers 13 residues. DNA for the CDR3: TGTGCCAGCTCACCGACAGTAAAAGAGACCCAGTACTTC. Protein product: CASSPTVKETQYF. Looking up the rest from reference TRBV18 and TRBJ2-5 gives the full variable domain: NAGVMQNPRHLVRRRGQEARLRCSPMKGHSHVYWYRQLPEEGLKFMVYLQKENIIDESGMPKERFSAEFPKEGPSILRIQQVVRGDSAAYFCASSPTVKETQYFGPGTRLLVL.

The chain employs TRBV18 and TRBJ1-2; D may be TRBD1 (5 bases). This CDR3 has 12 residues. V lost 2 bases and J 5 bases, leaving 6 bases between the germline ends. The germline CDR1 and CDR2 sequences are KGHSH and LQKENI. CDR3 in amino acids: CASSPEGYGYTF. CDR3 nucleotides: TGTGCCAGCTCACCAGAGGGGTATGGCTACACCTTC.